This TCR beta chain was sequenced for a study of graft-versus-host responses after intestinal transplantation. Across the study: Each transplant was multivisceral, liver-intestinal, or isolated intestinal. Anti-thymocyte globulin induction preceded three to four years of tacrolimus and steroid maintenance in all recipients. Study-level findings and limits: Peak levels of circulating GvH clones tracked with early post-transplant HvG declines. GvH clones appeared in recipient marrow, some first in ileum or blood.

A note on this clone: Its antigen remains unknown.

This table comes from immunoSEQ multiplex PCR, and its TCRdb copy is limited to in-frame clones, with some not included. This table holds 85,000 to 100,000 clones, about 90% found once. The V and J ends lost 0 bases and 3 bases respectively, with 14 bases between them. Germline V gives CDR1 LNHNV, CDR2 YYDKDF (reference sequence). CDR3 length: 16 residues. The clonotype was recovered from a human donor who received an intestinal transplant. This chain links TRBV15 with TRBJ2-5; tentatively, D is TRBD1 (5 bases). The material sequenced was unstimulated CD4+ T cells sorted from spleen or lymph node cells, taken before intestinal transplant. The CDR3 region has the DNA TGTGCCACCAGCAGAGATCTGGGCGACAGAAAAGAGACCCAGTACTTC. Residues: CATSRDLGDRKETQYF.